A selection of T cell receptor beta chains follows, all from one sample in a study of naive and memory T cell subsets. TCRdb passed the UMI-ligation and nested PCR reads through MiXCR, listing each CDR3 protein once. The sample records 7,900 or so distinct CDR3 sequences, under 30% being singletons. The specimen sequenced was CD8+ TEMRA cells from blood. These receptors all come from a human donor in good health. The conserved cysteine and the conserved F or W are not part of the CDR3 here.

V gene	J gene	CDR3 protein
TRBV19	TRBJ2-1	ASSIVTDSSYNEQF
TRBV12-3/TRBV12-4	TRBJ2-3	ASTSGGDTQY
TRBV6-1	TRBJ2-1	ASSEAAGAHNEQF
TRBV4-1	TRBJ2-3	ASRSSRQGEGDTQY
TRBV20-1	TRBJ1-1	SARELDREVSEAF
TRBV20-1	TRBJ2-2	SARAGQGTGVDTGELF
TRBV11-3	TRBJ2-5	ASRPGLPQETQY
TRBV6-2/TRBV6-3	TRBJ1-5	ASSYSRVDQPQH
TRBV4-3	TRBJ2-7	ASSQGRTGMGYEQY
TRBV7-6	TRBJ2-2	ASSSGYAGGTGELF
TRBV27	TRBJ2-2	ASSPDYLFGAGELF
TRBV27	TRBJ2-5	AVLGPWGETQY
TRBV13	TRBJ2-3	ASSLVGGGTDTQY
TRBV7-9	TRBJ1-1	ASSLAGQEGTEAF
TRBV27	TRBJ2-3	ASSSPYRQQSTDTQY
TRBV28	TRBJ1-5	ASSSARHQPQH
TRBV5-4	TRBJ2-5	ASSFLDGEETQY
TRBV5-1	TRBJ2-1	ASSLGTSSYNEQF
TRBV2	TRBJ2-3	ASSSGTSSTDTQY
TRBV23-1	TRBJ2-7	ASTSDGTPIEEQY
TRBV6-2/TRBV6-3	TRBJ1-1	ASSYSQGPEAL
TRBV4-2	TRBJ1-1	VSSPGTLNTEAF
TRBV20-1	TRBJ2-6	SASQGPNSGANVLT
TRBV5-6	TRBJ2-1	ASSEPSSYNEQF
TRBV20-1	TRBJ2-2	SAKRTGELF
TRBV7-9	TRBJ2-1	ASSPGLAGTNEQF
TRBV14	TRBJ2-5	ASSSYGGETQY
TRBV7-8	TRBJ1-2	ASSLGGVTPKEGYT
TRBV29-1	TRBJ2-1	SLRDSSYNEQF
TRBV20-1	TRBJ2-1	SASGSGDNEQF
TRBV11-3	TRBJ2-3	ASSPGLVGTQY
TRBV4-2	TRBJ1-6	ASSQTAESSYNSPLH
TRBV30	TRBJ1-5	AWSEGRGDQPQH
TRBV3-1	TRBJ2-1	ASSHLTYNEQF
TRBV12-3/TRBV12-4	TRBJ2-6	ASSFSGAGANVLT
TRBV19	TRBJ2-7	ASRGVDSYEQY
TRBV12-3/TRBV12-4	TRBJ2-1	ASSPERGEYNEQF
TRBV7-3	TRBJ1-1	ASSSTTGRVSEAF
TRBV6-2/TRBV6-3	TRBJ1-5	GCRGQELNQPQH
TRBV12-3/TRBV12-4	TRBJ2-1	ASSLAGGLTDEQF
TRBV24-1	TRBJ2-3	ATSDSGLAGILDTQY
TRBV7-6	TRBJ2-1	ASSPGLAGTWEQF
TRBV4-2	TRBJ2-7	ASSQNEGGFYEQY
TRBV13	TRBJ2-7	ASSEDRVLSAEQY
TRBV7-8	TRBJ2-5	ASSFAPRQRKETQY
TRBV15	TRBJ1-6	ATSRGAGSYNSPLH
TRBV13	TRBJ1-1	ASSPRGRNTEAF
TRBV2	TRBJ2-7	ASTPTEDDEQY
TRBV4-3	TRBJ2-7	ASSQNRDREAYEQY
TRBV29-1	TRBJ1-1	SVEWVYAEAF
TRBV28	TRBJ2-1	ASSFVQNEQF
TRBV12-5	TRBJ2-3	ASASSQGTSGRTDTQY
TRBV21-1	TRBJ2-3	ARNTGGVAVTQY
TRBV14	TRBJ1-1	ASSQAGGLNTEAF
TRBV12-3/TRBV12-4	TRBJ2-3	ASSARLEEDTDTQY
TRBV27	TRBJ2-7	ASSTGYEQY
TRBV27	TRBJ1-1	ASSSGTMNTEAF
TRBV6-1	TRBJ2-1	ASSLDRPYYNEQF
TRBV24-1	TRBJ2-1	ATSLQGNEQF